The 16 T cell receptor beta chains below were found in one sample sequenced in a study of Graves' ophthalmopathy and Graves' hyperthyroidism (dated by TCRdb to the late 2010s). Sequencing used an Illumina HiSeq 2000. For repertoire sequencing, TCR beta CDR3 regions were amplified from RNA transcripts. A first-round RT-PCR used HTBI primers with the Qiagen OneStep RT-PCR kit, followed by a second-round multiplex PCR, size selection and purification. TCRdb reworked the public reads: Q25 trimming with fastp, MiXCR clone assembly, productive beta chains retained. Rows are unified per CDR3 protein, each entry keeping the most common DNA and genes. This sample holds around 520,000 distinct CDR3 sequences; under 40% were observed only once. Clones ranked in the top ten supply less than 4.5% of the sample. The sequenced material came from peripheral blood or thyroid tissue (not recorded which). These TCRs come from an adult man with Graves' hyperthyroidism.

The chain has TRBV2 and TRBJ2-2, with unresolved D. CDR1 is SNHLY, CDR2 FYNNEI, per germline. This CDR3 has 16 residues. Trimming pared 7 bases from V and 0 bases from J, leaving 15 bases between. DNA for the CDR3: TGTGCCAGCACCCAACGTTTGCAGCCGAACACCGGGGAGCTGTTTTTT. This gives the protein CASTQRLQPNTGELFF.

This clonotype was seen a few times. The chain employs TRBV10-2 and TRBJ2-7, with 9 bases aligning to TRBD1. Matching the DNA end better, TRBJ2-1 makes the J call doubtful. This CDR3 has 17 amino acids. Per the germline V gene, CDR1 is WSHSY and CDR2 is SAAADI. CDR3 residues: CASSDSSSGTGYNEQFF. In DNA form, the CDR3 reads TGCGCCAGCAGTGATAGCTCGAGCGGGACAGGGTACAATGAGCAGTTCTTC.

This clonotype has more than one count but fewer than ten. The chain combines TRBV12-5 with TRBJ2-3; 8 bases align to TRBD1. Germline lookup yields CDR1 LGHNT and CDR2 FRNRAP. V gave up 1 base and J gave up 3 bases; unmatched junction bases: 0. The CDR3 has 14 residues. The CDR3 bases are TGTGCTAGTGGTTTGGACAGGGGGACAGATACGCAGTATTTT. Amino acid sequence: CASGLDRGTDTQYF.

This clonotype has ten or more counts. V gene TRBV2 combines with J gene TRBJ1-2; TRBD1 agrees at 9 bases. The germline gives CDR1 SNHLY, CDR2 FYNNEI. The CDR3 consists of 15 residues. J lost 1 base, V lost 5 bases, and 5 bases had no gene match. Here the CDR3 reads CASSRGTGNNYGYTF. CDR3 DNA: TGTGCCAGCAGTCGAGGGACAGGGAATAACTATGGCTACACCTTC. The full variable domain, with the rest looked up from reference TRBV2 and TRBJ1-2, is EPEVTQTPSHQVTQMGQEVILRCVPISNHLYFYWYRQILGQKVEFLVSFYNNEISEKSEIFDDQFSVERPDGSNFTLKIRSTKLEDSAMYFCASSRGTGNNYGYTFGSGTRLTVV.

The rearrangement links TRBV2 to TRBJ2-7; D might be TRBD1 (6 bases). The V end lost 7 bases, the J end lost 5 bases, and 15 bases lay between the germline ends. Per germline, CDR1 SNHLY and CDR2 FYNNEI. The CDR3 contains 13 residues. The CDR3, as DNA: TGTGCCAGCATAGGGGTCAGGGACAACGAGCAGTACTTC. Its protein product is CASIGVRDNEQYF.

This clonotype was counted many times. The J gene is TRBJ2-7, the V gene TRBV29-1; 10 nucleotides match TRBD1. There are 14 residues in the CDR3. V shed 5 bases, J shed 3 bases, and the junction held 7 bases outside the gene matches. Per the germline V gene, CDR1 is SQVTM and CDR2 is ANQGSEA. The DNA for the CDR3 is TGCAGCGTTTGGGACAGGGGCGTTGGCTACGAGCAGTACTTC. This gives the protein CSVWDRGVGYEQYF.

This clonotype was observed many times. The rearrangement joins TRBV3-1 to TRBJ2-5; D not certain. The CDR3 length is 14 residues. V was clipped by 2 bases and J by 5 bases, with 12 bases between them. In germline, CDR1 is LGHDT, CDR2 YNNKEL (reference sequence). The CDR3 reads CASSQLAGSETQYF. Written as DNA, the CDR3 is TGTGCCAGCAGCCAATTGGCTGGGTCGGAGACCCAGTACTTC.

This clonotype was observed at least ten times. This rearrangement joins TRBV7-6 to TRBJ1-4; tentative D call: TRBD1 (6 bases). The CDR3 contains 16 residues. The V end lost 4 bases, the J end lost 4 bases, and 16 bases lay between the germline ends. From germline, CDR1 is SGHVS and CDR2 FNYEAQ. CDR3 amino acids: CASSYDVGALNEKLFF. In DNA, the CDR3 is TGTGCCAGCAGCTACGACGTGGGGGCTCTTAATGAAAAACTGTTTTTT.

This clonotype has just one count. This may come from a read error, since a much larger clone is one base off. DNA for the CDR3: TGTGCCAGCGGCGTAGGAACGGGAACCCTCCACTTT. Amino acids: CASGVGTGTLHF. This chain uses TRBV9 with TRBJ1-6; the D is unclear. Looked up from germline, CDR1 is SGDLS and CDR2 is YYNGEE. CDR3 length: 12 residues.

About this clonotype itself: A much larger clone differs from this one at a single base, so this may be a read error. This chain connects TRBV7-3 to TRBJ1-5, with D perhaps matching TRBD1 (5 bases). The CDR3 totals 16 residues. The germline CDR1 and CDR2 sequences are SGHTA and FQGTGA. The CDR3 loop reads CASSQEQDGANQPQHF. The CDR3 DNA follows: TGCGCCAGCAGCCAAGAACAGGACGGGGCGAATCAGCCCCAGCATTTT. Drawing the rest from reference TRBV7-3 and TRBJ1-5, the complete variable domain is GAGVSQTPSNKVTEKGKYVELRCDPISGHTALYWYRQSLGQGPEFLIYFQGTGAADDSGLPNDRFFAVRPEGSVSTLKIQRTERGDSAVYLCASSQEQDGANQPQHFGDGTRLSIL.

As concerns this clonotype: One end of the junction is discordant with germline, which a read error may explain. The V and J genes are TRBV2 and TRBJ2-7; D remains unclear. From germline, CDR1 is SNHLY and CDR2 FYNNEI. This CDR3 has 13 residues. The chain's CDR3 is CASSLTATYKQYF. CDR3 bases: TGTGCCAGCAGTTTGACGGCGACCTACAAGCAGTACTTC.

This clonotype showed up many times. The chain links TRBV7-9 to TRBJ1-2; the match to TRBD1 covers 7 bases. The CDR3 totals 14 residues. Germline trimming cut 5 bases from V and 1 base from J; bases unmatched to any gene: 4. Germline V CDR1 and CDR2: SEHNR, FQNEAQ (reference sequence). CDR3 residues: CASSPQGINYGYTF. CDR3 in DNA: TGTGCCAGCAGCCCACAGGGGATTAACTATGGCTACACCTTC.

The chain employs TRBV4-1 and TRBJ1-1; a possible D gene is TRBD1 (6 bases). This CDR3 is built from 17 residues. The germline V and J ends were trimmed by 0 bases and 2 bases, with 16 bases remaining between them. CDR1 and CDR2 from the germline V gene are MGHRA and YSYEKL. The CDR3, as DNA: TGCGCCAGCAGCCAAGAAAGGAGAGGGGGTCAAAACACTGAAGCTTTCTTT. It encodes CASSQERRGGQNTEAFF.

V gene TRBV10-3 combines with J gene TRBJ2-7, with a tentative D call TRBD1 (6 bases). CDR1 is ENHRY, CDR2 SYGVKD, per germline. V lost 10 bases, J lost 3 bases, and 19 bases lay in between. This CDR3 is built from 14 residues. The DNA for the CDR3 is TGTGCCAGCTCACCACTTCAGGGGAGCTACGAGCAGTACTTC. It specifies CASSPLQGSYEQYF.

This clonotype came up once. This CDR3 is CASSSPGTSSHNEQYF. DNA for the CDR3: TGTGCCAGCAGCTCCCCCGGGACTAGCTCCCACAATGAGCAGTACTTC. This chain uses TRBV7-1 with TRBJ2-7; TRBD2 agrees at 9 bases. TRBV7-1 is an ORF; its function is uncertain. The CDR3 is 16 residues long. J lost 7 bases, V lost 3 bases, and 13 bases had no gene match.

The CDR3: CASSPSQRGGRGEQFF. Here the CDR3 DNA reads TGTGCCAGCAGCCCCTCACAGCGGGGGGGCCGGGGTGAGCAGTTCTTC. This chain uses TRBV7-2 with TRBJ2-1, with 10 positions matching TRBD2. This CDR3 spans 16 amino acids. V shed 5 bases and J 9 bases; nucleotides not matched to a gene: 13. Germline CDR1 and CDR2: SGHTA and FQGNSA.